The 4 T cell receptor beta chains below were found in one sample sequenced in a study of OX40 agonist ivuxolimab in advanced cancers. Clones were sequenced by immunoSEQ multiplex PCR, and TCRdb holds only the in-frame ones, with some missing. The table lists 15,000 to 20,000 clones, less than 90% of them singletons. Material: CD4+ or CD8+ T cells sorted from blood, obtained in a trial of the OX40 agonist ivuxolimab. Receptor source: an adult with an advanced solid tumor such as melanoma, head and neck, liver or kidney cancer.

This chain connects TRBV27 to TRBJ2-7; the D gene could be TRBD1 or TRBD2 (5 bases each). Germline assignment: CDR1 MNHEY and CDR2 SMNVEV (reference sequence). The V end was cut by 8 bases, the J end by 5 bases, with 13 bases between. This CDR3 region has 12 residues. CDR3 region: CASRRRDHEQYF. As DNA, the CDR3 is TGTGCCAGCCGGCGCAGGGACCACGAGCAGTACTTC.

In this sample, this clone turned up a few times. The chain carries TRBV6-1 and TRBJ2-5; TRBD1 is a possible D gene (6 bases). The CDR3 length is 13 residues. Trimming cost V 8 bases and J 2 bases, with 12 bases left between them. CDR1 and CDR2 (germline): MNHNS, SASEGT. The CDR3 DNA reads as TGTGCCAGCGGTCTGACAGGTCAAGAGACCCAGTACTTC. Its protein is CASGLTGQETQYF.

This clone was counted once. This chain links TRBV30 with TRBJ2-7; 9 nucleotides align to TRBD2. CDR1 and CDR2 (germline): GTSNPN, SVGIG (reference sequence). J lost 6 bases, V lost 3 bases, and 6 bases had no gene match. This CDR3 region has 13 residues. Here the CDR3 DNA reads TGTGCCTGGAGCCGGAGGCGGGAGGGCGAGCAGTACTTC. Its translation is CAWSRRREGEQYF.

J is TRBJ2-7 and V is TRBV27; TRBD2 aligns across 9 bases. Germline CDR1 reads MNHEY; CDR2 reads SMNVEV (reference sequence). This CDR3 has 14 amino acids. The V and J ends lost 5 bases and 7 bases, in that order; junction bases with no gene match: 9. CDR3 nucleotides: TGTGCCAGCAGTAGGCGGGAGGGCCCTCGGGAGCAGTACTTC. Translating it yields CASSRREGPREQYF.